The 9 T cell receptor beta chains below all came from one sample that was sequenced in a study of naive and memory T cell subsets. Treatment: skin biopsy from PPD injection site in Mantoux-positive individual. An oligonucleotide containing a UMI was ligated to the 3' end of TCR cDNA. Ligated cDNA underwent four rounds of PCR with nested alpha and beta constant region primers and SP2. MiXCR, run by TCRdb on the UMI-ligation and nested PCR reads, gives a single entry per CDR3 protein. Counted here are approximately 21,000 distinct CDR3 sequences, about 6.4% occurring once; the ten biggest clones make up roughly 6.2%. The specimen was skin, collected from a tuberculin skin test site. Receptors were obtained from an adult in good health.

This clonotype was detected many times. The chain couples TRBV4-3 to TRBJ2-3; no reliable D call. V lost 3 bases to trimming and J lost 8 bases, with 12 bases between them. The CDR3 length is 13 residues. Looked up from germline, CDR1 is LGHNA and CDR2 is YSLEER. CDR3 loop: CASSQRQGFTQYF. In DNA, the CDR3 is TGCGCCAGCAGCCAGCGTCAAGGGTTTACGCAGTATTTT.

This clonotype qualifies as medium-sized. V usage is TRBV20-1 and J usage is TRBJ2-2, with a possible D match to TRBD2 (5 bases). The CDR3 has 13 residues. V was shortened by 6 bases and J by 6 bases, with 14 bases between the two germline ends. Germline CDR1 reads DFQATT; CDR2 reads SNEGSKA (reference sequence). CDR3 DNA sequence: TGCAGTGCGCAGAGGGAGTATCCCGGGGAGCTGTTTTTT. Its translation is CSAQREYPGELFF.

This clonotype has a handful of counts. V and J are TRBV6-5 and TRBJ1-1, with 7 bases matching TRBD1. J was trimmed by 5 bases and V by 4 bases; bases with no gene match: 10. CDR3 length equals 15 residues. The V gene's germline CDR1 is MNHEY and CDR2 SVGAGI. In DNA, the CDR3 is TGTGCCAGCAGTTGGGGTTCGGGACAGCTGACTGAAGCTTTCTTT. Encoded protein: CASSWGSGQLTEAFF.

This clonotype was seen at least ten times. The chain employs TRBV4-3 and TRBJ2-1, with TRBD2 matching over 10 bases. CDR3 length equals 16 residues. Germline V gene sequence: CDR1 LGHNA, CDR2 YSLEER. V shed 1 base, J shed 6 bases, and the junction held 6 bases outside the gene matches. The CDR3, as DNA: TGCGCCAGCAGCCAAGCGCCTAGCGGGAGTACCAATGAGCAGTTCTTC. This encodes CASSQAPSGSTNEQFF.

This clonotype was detected many times. The V and J genes are TRBV7-2 and TRBJ1-2; D is uncertain. The CDR3 is made up of 14 amino acids. Trimming shortened V by 1 base and J by 8 bases, and 14 bases separated the two germline ends. Per germline, CDR1 SGHTA and CDR2 FQGNSA. The CDR3 loop reads CASSLDLLGEGYTF. CDR3 nucleotide sequence: TGTGCCAGCAGCTTAGATCTCCTCGGAGAGGGCTACACCTTC.

This clonotype counts as medium-sized. V is TRBV7-2 and J is TRBJ2-1; 7 bases are shared with TRBD1. The CDR3 has 15 amino acids. With V trimmed by 5 bases and J by 2 bases, 6 bases remained unmatched. The germline V gene encodes CDR1 SGHTA and CDR2 FQGNSA. CDR3 region: CASSHGTATYNEQFF. The DNA of the CDR3 is TGTGCCAGCAGCCACGGGACAGCTACCTACAATGAGCAGTTCTTC.

This clonotype was recorded at least ten times. The J gene is TRBJ2-7, the V gene TRBV12-3 or TRBV12-4; the match to TRBD1 covers 7 bases. This CDR3 comprises 15 residues. Trimming at V came to 2 bases and at J to 2 bases, leaving 6 bases not matched to a gene. This chain's CDR3 is CASSLSATGTYEQYF. In nucleotides, the CDR3 is TGTGCCAGCAGTTTAAGCGCGACAGGGACCTACGAGCAGTACTTC.

V usage is TRBV7-8 and J usage is TRBJ1-2, with 9 bases lining up with TRBD1. The CDR3 is 15 amino acids. The V gene's germline CDR1 is SGHVS and CDR2 FQNEAQ. V was clipped by 5 bases and J by 3 bases; unmatched bases: 7. The CDR3, as DNA: TGTGCCAGCAGCCCCGGACAGGGGACTTACTATGGCTACACCTTC. Its translation is CASSPGQGTYYGYTF.

J is TRBJ2-2 and V is TRBV6-5; D gene ambiguous. The germline CDR1 and CDR2 sequences are MNHEY and SVGAGI. This CDR3 comprises 15 residues. V lost 6 bases, J lost 3 bases, and 14 bases lay in between. CDR3 coding DNA: TGTGCCAGCAGGCGAGCTCTCCGTGACACCGGGGAGCTGTTTTTT. This sequence encodes CASRRALRDTGELFF.